This is a list of T cell receptor beta chains from one sample in a study of T cell changes during pregnancy in multiple sclerosis. Some clones are missing from TCRdb's copy, which holds only in-frame ones; the method was immunoSEQ multiplex PCR. The sample records under 50,000 clones, 92% being singletons. Specimen: CD4+ T cells from peripheral blood mononuclear cells, collected in the first trimester of pregnancy. Receptor source: a female donor with multiple sclerosis, enrolled in a pregnancy study. CDR3s include the opening cysteine and the closing phenylalanine or tryptophan. Each record gives: J gene, D gene, clone size, V gene, CDR3 DNA, CDR3 protein. A D gene is named only where the DNA matches it firmly. The size field is filled for only some rows; it gives once, few, many or a size class.

j_call: TRBJ1-5; d_call: TRBD1; clone_size: .; v_call: TRBV5-1; cdr3_nt: TGCGCCAGCAGCTTGAACGGGACAGGGGGCCGTGGGAGCAATCAGCCCCAGCATTTT; cdr3_aa: CASSLNGTGGRGSNQPQHF
j_call: TRBJ2-7; d_call: TRBD2; clone_size: .; v_call: TRBV19; cdr3_nt: TGTGCCAGTAGACGGACTAGCGGGAGGCTCTACGAGCAGTACTTC; cdr3_aa: CASRRTSGRLYEQYF
j_call: TRBJ2-1; d_call: .; clone_size: .; v_call: TRBV14; cdr3_nt: TGTGCCAGCAGCCAGCGATACAATGAGCAGTTCTTC; cdr3_aa: CASSQRYNEQFF
j_call: TRBJ2-1; d_call: TRBD2; clone_size: few; v_call: TRBV18; cdr3_nt: TGTGCCAGCTCACCACCATCTTTACAACCGACTAGCGGGATCGCCTACAATGAGCAGTTCTTC; cdr3_aa: CASSPPSLQPTSGIAYNEQFF
j_call: TRBJ2-7; d_call: .; clone_size: .; v_call: TRBV11-1; cdr3_nt: TGTGCCAGCAGCAAAAACATTGCTGTACACGAGCAGTACTTC; cdr3_aa: CASSKNIAVHEQYF
j_call: TRBJ2-4; d_call: TRBD2; clone_size: .; v_call: TRBV7-2; cdr3_nt: TGTGCCAGCAGCTCCAACGTCGGGACTAGCGGGACTCAGTACTTC; cdr3_aa: CASSSNVGTSGTQYF
j_call: TRBJ2-7; d_call: TRBD2; clone_size: .; v_call: TRBV10-3; cdr3_nt: TGTGCCATCAGTGCAATCCCGACTAGCGGGTTCTACGAGCAGTACTTC; cdr3_aa: CAISAIPTSGFYEQYF
j_call: TRBJ2-1; d_call: TRBD2; clone_size: .; v_call: TRBV6-5; cdr3_nt: TGTGCCAGCAGTTACGTGCCAGCGGGAGTGTCTGAGCAGTTCTTC; cdr3_aa: CASSYVPAGVSEQFF
j_call: TRBJ2-4; d_call: .; clone_size: .; v_call: TRBV9; cdr3_nt: TGTGCCAGCAGCCTGAAGGCGGGCCGCGACATTCAGTACTTC; cdr3_aa: CASSLKAGRDIQYF
j_call: TRBJ2-1; d_call: TRBD2; clone_size: few; v_call: TRBV7-6; cdr3_nt: TGTGCCAGCAGCTTGACTAGCGGGGTTTCTTACAATGAGCAGTTCTTC; cdr3_aa: CASSLTSGVSYNEQFF
j_call: TRBJ2-3; d_call: .; clone_size: .; v_call: TRBV5-6; cdr3_nt: TGTGCCAGCACCCCCGGGGGTCCTAGCACAGATACGCAGTATTTT; cdr3_aa: CASTPGGPSTDTQYF
j_call: TRBJ2-3; d_call: .; clone_size: few; v_call: TRBV7-9; cdr3_nt: TGTGCCAGCACTCACCCGGGGTCTGATACGCAGTATTTT; cdr3_aa: CASTHPGSDTQYF
j_call: TRBJ1-1; d_call: .; clone_size: .; v_call: TRBV5-1; cdr3_nt: TGCGCCAGCAGTATTGGAAGTCGGGACACTGAAGCTTTCTTT; cdr3_aa: CASSIGSRDTEAFF
j_call: TRBJ1-1; d_call: TRBD1; clone_size: .; v_call: TRBV28; cdr3_nt: TGTGCCAGCAGGACAGGGGGCGCGGGGACTGAAGCTTTCTTT; cdr3_aa: CASRTGGAGTEAFF
j_call: TRBJ2-3; d_call: TRBD1; clone_size: .; v_call: TRBV14; cdr3_nt: TGTGCCAGCAGCCAAGTAGGGGGCAACACAGATACGCAGTATTTT; cdr3_aa: CASSQVGGNTDTQYF
j_call: TRBJ2-7; d_call: .; clone_size: once; v_call: TRBV7-2; cdr3_nt: TGTGCCAGCAGCGACGGGAGTTCCTACGAGCAGTACTTC; cdr3_aa: CASSDGSSYEQYF
j_call: TRBJ1-1; d_call: .; clone_size: .; v_call: TRBV18; cdr3_nt: TGTGCCAGCTCACTTCACAGGGATACTGAAGCTTTCTTT; cdr3_aa: CASSLHRDTEAFF
j_call: TRBJ1-4; d_call: TRBD1; clone_size: .; v_call: TRBV10-3; cdr3_nt: TGTGCCATCCGCAAGACAGGGACTAATGAAAAACTGTTTTTT; cdr3_aa: CAIRKTGTNEKLFF
j_call: TRBJ2-5; d_call: TRBD1; clone_size: .; v_call: TRBV5-8; cdr3_nt: TGTGCCAGCAGCCCTGGGACAGGGGGACCGGAGACCCAGTACTTC; cdr3_aa: CASSPGTGGPETQYF
j_call: TRBJ1-1; d_call: TRBD1; clone_size: .; v_call: TRBV30; cdr3_nt: TGTGCCTGGAGTGCCAGGGGGTGGAACACTGAAGCTTTCTTT; cdr3_aa: CAWSARGWNTEAFF
j_call: TRBJ1-2; d_call: .; clone_size: once; v_call: TRBV19; cdr3_nt: TGTGCCAGTAGTCGTGGCAACTATGGCTACACCTTC; cdr3_aa: CASSRGNYGYTF
j_call: TRBJ2-1; d_call: .; clone_size: .; v_call: TRBV11-3; cdr3_nt: TGTGCCAGCAGCTTTTTTCACAACAATGAGCAGTTCTTC; cdr3_aa: CASSFFHNNEQFF
j_call: TRBJ2-7; d_call: TRBD2; clone_size: .; v_call: TRBV7-2; cdr3_nt: TGTGCCAGCAGGTCGGGACTATTTGTGAAGGAGCAGTACTTC; cdr3_aa: CASRSGLFVKEQYF
j_call: TRBJ1-4; d_call: TRBD1; clone_size: .; v_call: TRBV28; cdr3_nt: TGTGCCAGCAGCTCGACAGGGTTCGCAACTAATGAAAAACTGTTTTTT; cdr3_aa: CASSSTGFATNEKLFF
j_call: TRBJ1-1; d_call: .; clone_size: .; v_call: TRBV10-3; cdr3_nt: TGTGCCATCTCCGGGGGTTATGGAGCTTTCTTT; cdr3_aa: CAISGGYGAFF
j_call: TRBJ2-7; d_call: .; clone_size: .; v_call: TRBV7-6; cdr3_nt: TGTGCCAGCAGCTTAGCACGGGGAATCCACGAGCAGTACTTC; cdr3_aa: CASSLARGIHEQYF
j_call: TRBJ1-4; d_call: .; clone_size: once; v_call: TRBV18; cdr3_nt: TGTGCCAGCTCACCACCGTCAGGTTTCGGTGAAAAACTGTTTTTT; cdr3_aa: CASSPPSGFGEKLFF
j_call: TRBJ1-5; d_call: TRBD1; clone_size: once; v_call: TRBV19; cdr3_nt: TGTGCCAGTAGTATAGCCCGGGACAGGGACCCCTATAGCAATCAGCCCCAGCATTTT; cdr3_aa: CASSIARDRDPYSNQPQHF
j_call: TRBJ1-5; d_call: TRBD1; clone_size: .; v_call: TRBV30; cdr3_nt: TGTGCCTGGGGGACAGGCAATAGCAATCAGCCCCAGCATTTT; cdr3_aa: CAWGTGNSNQPQHF
j_call: TRBJ2-6; d_call: TRBD2; clone_size: .; v_call: TRBV9; cdr3_nt: TGTGCCAGCACGGGAGGAGCGCTAGGGGCCAACGTCCTGACTTTC; cdr3_aa: CASTGGALGANVLTF
j_call: TRBJ2-7; d_call: .; clone_size: .; v_call: TRBV9; cdr3_nt: TGTGCCAGCAGCGTAGGCCCGGGGAGGTCCTACGAGCAGTACTTC; cdr3_aa: CASSVGPGRSYEQYF
j_call: TRBJ2-2; d_call: .; clone_size: .; v_call: TRBV6-6; cdr3_nt: TGTGCCAGCACGCGTGGGGAGCCCGGCGGGGAGCTGTTTTTT; cdr3_aa: CASTRGEPGGELFF
j_call: TRBJ1-1; d_call: TRBD1; clone_size: .; v_call: TRBV4-1; cdr3_nt: TGCGCCAGCAGCCTCGGACAGGGGAGTCCGAACACTGAAGCTTTCTTT; cdr3_aa: CASSLGQGSPNTEAFF
j_call: TRBJ2-7; d_call: .; clone_size: once; v_call: TRBV6-5; cdr3_nt: TGTGCCAGCAGGATAGGGAGACTAGTCTCCGAGCAGTACTTC; cdr3_aa: CASRIGRLVSEQYF
j_call: TRBJ2-2; d_call: TRBD2; clone_size: .; v_call: TRBV2; cdr3_nt: TGTGCCAGCGGTTACCTAGCGGGAATCGGGGAGCTGTTTTTT; cdr3_aa: CASGYLAGIGELFF
j_call: TRBJ1-3; d_call: .; clone_size: .; v_call: TRBV5-1; cdr3_nt: TGCGCCAGCAGCTTGGGGACAGTCGGAAACACCATATATTTT; cdr3_aa: CASSLGTVGNTIYF
j_call: TRBJ2-3; d_call: TRBD2; clone_size: .; v_call: TRBV7-2; cdr3_nt: TGTGCCAGCAGCACGAGCGGGAGGGCAGATACGCAGTATTTT; cdr3_aa: CASSTSGRADTQYF
j_call: TRBJ1-1; d_call: TRBD1; clone_size: .; v_call: TRBV4-2; cdr3_nt: TGTGCCAGCAGCCAAGAACAGGGGTGGGGAACTGAAGCTTTCTTT; cdr3_aa: CASSQEQGWGTEAFF
j_call: TRBJ2-1; d_call: TRBD1; clone_size: .; v_call: TRBV5-6; cdr3_nt: TGTGCCAGCAGCCCCCGGGACAGGGGACCCAATGAGCAGTTCTTC; cdr3_aa: CASSPRDRGPNEQFF
j_call: TRBJ2-7; d_call: .; clone_size: once; v_call: TRBV9; cdr3_nt: TGTGCCAGCAGCCCCCAAGCGGGCCTCTCCTACGAGCAGTACTTC; cdr3_aa: CASSPQAGLSYEQYF
j_call: TRBJ1-4; d_call: TRBD1; clone_size: once; v_call: TRBV7-9; cdr3_nt: TGTGCCAGCAGCTCCAGGTTACAGGGGGCGATCAGGACTAATGAAAAACTGTTTTTT; cdr3_aa: CASSSRLQGAIRTNEKLFF
j_call: TRBJ1-3; d_call: .; clone_size: .; v_call: TRBV11-2; cdr3_nt: TGTGCCAGCAGCTTACTTCCCAGGGCTGGAAACACCATATATTTT; cdr3_aa: CASSLLPRAGNTIYF
j_call: TRBJ1-1; d_call: .; clone_size: .; v_call: TRBV18; cdr3_nt: TGTGCCAGCTCACCGGTACAGGGAAAAGGGGGAACTGAAGCTTTCTTT; cdr3_aa: CASSPVQGKGGTEAFF
j_call: TRBJ2-5; d_call: .; clone_size: .; v_call: TRBV2; cdr3_nt: TGTGCCAGCAGTGGGGGGGTGGTAGCGGAAGAGACCCAGTACTTC; cdr3_aa: CASSGGVVAEETQYF
j_call: TRBJ2-7; d_call: .; clone_size: .; v_call: TRBV6-5; cdr3_nt: TGTGCCAGCAGCTTGCAGGGGCCGTACGAGCAGTACTTC; cdr3_aa: CASSLQGPYEQYF